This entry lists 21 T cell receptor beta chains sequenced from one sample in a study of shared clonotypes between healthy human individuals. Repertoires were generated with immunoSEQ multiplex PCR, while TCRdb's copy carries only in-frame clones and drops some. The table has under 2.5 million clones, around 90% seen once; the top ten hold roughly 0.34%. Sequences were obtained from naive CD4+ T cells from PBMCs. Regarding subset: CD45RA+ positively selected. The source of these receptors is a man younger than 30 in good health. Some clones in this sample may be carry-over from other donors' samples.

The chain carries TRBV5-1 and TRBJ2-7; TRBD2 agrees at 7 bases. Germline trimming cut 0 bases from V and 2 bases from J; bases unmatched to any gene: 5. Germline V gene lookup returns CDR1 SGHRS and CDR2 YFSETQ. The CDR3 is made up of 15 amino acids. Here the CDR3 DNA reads TGCGCCAGCAGCTTGGGCGGGAGAGCGGCCTACGAGCAGTACTTC. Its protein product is CASSLGGRAAYEQYF.

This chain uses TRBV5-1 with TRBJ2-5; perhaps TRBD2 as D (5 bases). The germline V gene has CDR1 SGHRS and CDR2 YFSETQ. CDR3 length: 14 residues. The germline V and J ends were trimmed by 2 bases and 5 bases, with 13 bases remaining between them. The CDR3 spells CASSFGLQRETQYF. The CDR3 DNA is TGCGCCAGCAGCTTTGGACTCCAAAGGGAGACCCAGTACTTC.

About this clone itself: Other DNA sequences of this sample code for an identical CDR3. Here the CDR3 reads CASSRLASYEQYF. DNA of the CDR3: TGTGCCAGCAGCCGACTAGCGAGCTACGAGCAGTACTTC. The chain joins TRBV27 to TRBJ2-7; 8 nucleotides match TRBD2. The germline V gene has CDR1 MNHEY and CDR2 SMNVEV (reference sequence). Germline trimming cut 6 bases from V and 3 bases from J; bases unmatched to any gene: 4. The CDR3 loop spans 13 amino acids.

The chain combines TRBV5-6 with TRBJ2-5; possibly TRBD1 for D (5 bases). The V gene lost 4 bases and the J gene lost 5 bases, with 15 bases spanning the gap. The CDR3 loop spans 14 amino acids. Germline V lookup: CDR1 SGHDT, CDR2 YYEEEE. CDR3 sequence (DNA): TGTGCCAGCAGCCACCCGGGCAGGGTTGAGACCCAGTACTTC. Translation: CASSHPGRVETQYF.

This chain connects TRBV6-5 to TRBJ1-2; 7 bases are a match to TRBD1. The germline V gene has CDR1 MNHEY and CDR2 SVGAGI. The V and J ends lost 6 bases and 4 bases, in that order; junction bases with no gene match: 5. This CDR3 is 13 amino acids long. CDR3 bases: TGTGCCAGCAGCCAGGGACAGACCTATGGCTACACCTTC. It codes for CASSQGQTYGYTF.

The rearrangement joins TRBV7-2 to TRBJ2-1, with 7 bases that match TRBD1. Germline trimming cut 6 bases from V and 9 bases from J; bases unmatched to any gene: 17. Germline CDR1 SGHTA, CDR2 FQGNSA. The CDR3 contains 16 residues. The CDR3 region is CASRPIPGQPYVEQFF. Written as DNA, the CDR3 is TGTGCCAGCAGACCTATCCCGGGACAGCCTTACGTTGAGCAGTTCTTC.

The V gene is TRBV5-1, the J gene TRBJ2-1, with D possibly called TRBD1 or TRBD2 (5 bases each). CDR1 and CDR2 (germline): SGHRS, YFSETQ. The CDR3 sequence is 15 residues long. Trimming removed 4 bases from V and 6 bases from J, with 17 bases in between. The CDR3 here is CASSQARGPVNEQFF. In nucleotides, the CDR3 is TGCGCCAGCAGCCAGGCCCGGGGCCCGGTCAATGAGCAGTTCTTC.

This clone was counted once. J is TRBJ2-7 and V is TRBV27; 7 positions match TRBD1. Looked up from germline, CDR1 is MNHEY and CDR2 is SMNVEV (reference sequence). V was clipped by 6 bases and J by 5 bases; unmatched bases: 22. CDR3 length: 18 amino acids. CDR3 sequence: CASRHSHVARDSFNEQYF. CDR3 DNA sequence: TGTGCCAGCAGGCATTCACACGTCGCTAGGGACAGCTTTAACGAGCAGTACTTC.

CDR3 nucleotide sequence: TGTGCCAGCAGCTACGGGACGGGACTTTTTCCGAATACGCAGTATTTT. This translates into CASSYGTGLFPNTQYF. This chain joins TRBV5-4 and TRBJ2-3; weak D call: TRBD2 (6 bases). There are 16 residues in the CDR3. V gave up 3 bases and J gave up 7 bases, with 21 bases separating them. Germline V gene sequence: CDR1 SGHNT, CDR2 YYREEE (reference sequence). The whole variable domain, filled in from reference TRBV5-4 and TRBJ2-3, reads ETGVTQSPTHLIKTRGQQVTLRCSSQSGHNTVSWYQQALGQGPQFIFQYYREEENGRGNFPPRFSGLQFPNYSSELNVNALELDDSALYLCASSYGTGLFPNTQYFGPGTRLTVL.

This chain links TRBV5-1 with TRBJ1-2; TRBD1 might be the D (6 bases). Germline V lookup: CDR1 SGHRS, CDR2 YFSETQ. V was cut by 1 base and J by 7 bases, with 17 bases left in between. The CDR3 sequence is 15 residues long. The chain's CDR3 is CASSLIVSGEAGYTF. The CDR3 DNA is TGCGCCAGCAGCTTGATTGTGTCAGGGGAGGCTGGCTACACCTTC.

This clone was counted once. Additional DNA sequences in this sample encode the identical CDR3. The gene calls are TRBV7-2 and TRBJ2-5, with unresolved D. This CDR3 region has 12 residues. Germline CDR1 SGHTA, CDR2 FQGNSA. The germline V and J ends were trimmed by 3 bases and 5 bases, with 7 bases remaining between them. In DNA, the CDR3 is TGTGCCAGCAGCTTTGGGTCTGAGACCCAGTACTTC. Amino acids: CASSFGSETQYF.

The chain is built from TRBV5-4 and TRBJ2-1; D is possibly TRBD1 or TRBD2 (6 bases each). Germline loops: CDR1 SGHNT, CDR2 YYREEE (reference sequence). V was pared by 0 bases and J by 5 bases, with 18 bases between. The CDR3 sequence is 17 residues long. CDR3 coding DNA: TGTGCCAGCAGCTTGGGGGGGGCACAGGCGAAGAACAATGAGCAGTTCTTC. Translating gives CASSLGGAQAKNNEQFF. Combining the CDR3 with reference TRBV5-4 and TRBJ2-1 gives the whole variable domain ETGVTQSPTHLIKTRGQQVTLRCSSQSGHNTVSWYQQALGQGPQFIFQYYREEENGRGNFPPRFSGLQFPNYSSELNVNALELDDSALYLCASSLGGAQAKNNEQFFGPGTRLTVL.

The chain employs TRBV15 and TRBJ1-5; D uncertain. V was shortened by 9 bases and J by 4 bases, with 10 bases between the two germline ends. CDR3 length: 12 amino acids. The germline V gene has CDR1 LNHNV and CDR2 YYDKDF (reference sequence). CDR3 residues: CATAVANQPQHF. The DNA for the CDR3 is TGTGCCACGGCTGTGGCTAATCAGCCCCAGCATTTT.

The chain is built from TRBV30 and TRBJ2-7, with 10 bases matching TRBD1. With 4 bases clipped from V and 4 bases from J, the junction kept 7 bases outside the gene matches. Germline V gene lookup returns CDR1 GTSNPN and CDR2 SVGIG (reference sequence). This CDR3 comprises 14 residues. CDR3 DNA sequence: TGTGCCTGGAATCATGGACAGGGGGTATACGAGCAGTACTTC. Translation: CAWNHGQGVYEQYF.

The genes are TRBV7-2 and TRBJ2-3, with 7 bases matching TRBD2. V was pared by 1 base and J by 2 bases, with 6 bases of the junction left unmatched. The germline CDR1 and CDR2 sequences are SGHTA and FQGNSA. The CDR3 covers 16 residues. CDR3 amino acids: CASSLGIGRTTDTQYF. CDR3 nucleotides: TGTGCCAGCAGCTTAGGTATCGGGAGGACCACAGATACGCAGTATTTT.

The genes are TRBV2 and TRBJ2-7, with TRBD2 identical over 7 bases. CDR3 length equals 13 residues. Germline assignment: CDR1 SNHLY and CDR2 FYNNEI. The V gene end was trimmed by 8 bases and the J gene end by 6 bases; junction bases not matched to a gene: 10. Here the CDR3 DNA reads TGTGCCAGCCGCCGGACGCTAGCGGTCGAGCAGTACTTC. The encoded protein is CASRRTLAVEQYF.

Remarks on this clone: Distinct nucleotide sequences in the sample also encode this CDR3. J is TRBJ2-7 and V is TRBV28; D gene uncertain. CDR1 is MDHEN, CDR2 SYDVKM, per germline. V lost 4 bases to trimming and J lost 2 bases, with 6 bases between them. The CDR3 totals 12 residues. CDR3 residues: CASSSRAYEQYF. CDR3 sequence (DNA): TGTGCCAGCAGTTCCCGGGCCTACGAGCAGTACTTC.

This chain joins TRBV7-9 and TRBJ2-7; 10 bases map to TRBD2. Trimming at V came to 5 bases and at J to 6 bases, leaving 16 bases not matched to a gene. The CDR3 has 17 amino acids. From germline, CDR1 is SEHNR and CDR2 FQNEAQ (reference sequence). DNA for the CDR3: TGTGCCAGCAGCGGACGTTTGAGGGCTAGCGGGAGTAGCGAGCAGTACTTC. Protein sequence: CASSGRLRASGSSEQYF.

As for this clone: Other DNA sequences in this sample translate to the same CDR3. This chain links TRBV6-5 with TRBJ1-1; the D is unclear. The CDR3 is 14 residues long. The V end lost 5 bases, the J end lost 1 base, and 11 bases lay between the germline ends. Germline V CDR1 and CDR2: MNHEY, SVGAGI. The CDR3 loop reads CASSPGRRNTEAFF. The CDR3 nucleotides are TGTGCCAGCAGTCCGGGTCGAAGGAACACTGAAGCTTTCTTT.

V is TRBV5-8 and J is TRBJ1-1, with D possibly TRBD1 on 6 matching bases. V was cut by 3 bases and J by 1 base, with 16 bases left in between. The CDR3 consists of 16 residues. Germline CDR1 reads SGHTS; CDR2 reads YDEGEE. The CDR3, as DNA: TGTGCCAGCAGCTACGAGCGGGGGCGAGGGAACACTGAAGCTTTCTTT. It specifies CASSYERGRGNTEAFF.

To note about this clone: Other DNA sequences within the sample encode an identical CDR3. Here the CDR3 reads CASSLSRNEQFF. The CDR3 DNA reads as TGCGCCAGCAGCTTGTCCCGGAATGAGCAGTTCTTC. The chain combines TRBV5-1 with TRBJ2-1; D remains ambiguous. V was clipped by 1 base and J by 7 bases, with 6 bases between them. The CDR3 covers 12 residues. The germline V gene encodes CDR1 SGHRS and CDR2 YFSETQ.